The entry that follows covers one TCR beta chain sequence. This entry belongs to a study of cytomegalovirus exposure and HLA in healthy donors. The protocol was immunoSEQ multiplex PCR, while the TCRdb copy is restricted to in-frame clones and leaves out a portion. The table includes 120,000 to 150,000 clones, roughly 87% detected once. Germline lookup yields CDR1 SGHRS and CDR2 YFSETQ. Between the trimmed V and J ends, which lost 3 bases and 7 bases, there was a span of 14 bases. The CDR3 contains 14 residues. V is TRBV5-1 and J is TRBJ2-1; a weak D match, TRBD2 (6 bases). Sequenced sample: PBMCs. This TCR came from a man in his late teens or twenties in good health and CMV-seropositive. This CDR3 reads CASSSGTALNEQFF. CDR3 bases: TGCGCCAGCAGCTCCGGGACTGCTCTGAATGAGCAGTTCTTC.